This T cell receptor (beta chain) was recorded in a study of vaccination and CD4 T cells after COVID-19. Study-wide context: The cells were exposed to overlapping spike peptides originating from SARS-CoV-2, HCoV-NL63, HCoV-OC43 and HCoV-229E for stimulation.

Sequence data for DNA of cultured CD4+ T cells were generated by the Oncomine TCR Beta short-read assay. TCRdb reprocessed the PCR reads with MiXCR, giving one entry per CDR3 protein. Of 9,500 to 15,000 distinct CDR3 sequences listed, 20% were seen once; the top ten hold roughly 14%. For this clonotype: Its antigen remains unidentified.

Described treatment: approximately 9-day PBMC culture with coronavirus spike peptide pools or control peptides (ViraFEST assay). Upon completion of roughly ten days of culture, CD4+ T cells were isolated via negative selection. This receptor was identified in a human donor who received a COVID-19 vaccine. The sequenced sample was CD4+ T cells from blood, cultured in vitro, obtained before SARS-CoV-2 vaccination.

CDR3 nucleotide sequence: TGCGCCAGCAGGGTGGCAGGGAACAATGAGCAGTTCTTC. This translates into CASRVAGNNEQFF. The chain is built from TRBV5-1 and TRBJ2-1; perhaps TRBD1 as D (5 bases). This CDR3 comprises 13 residues. Between the trimmed V and J ends, which lost 5 bases and 5 bases, there was a span of 11 bases. The germline V gene has CDR1 SGHRS and CDR2 YFSETQ.